What follows are 29 T cell receptor beta chains derived from one specimen sequenced in a study of blood T cell repertoires in COVID-19. Clones were read by immunoSEQ multiplex PCR, and TCRdb kept only the in-frame ones, dropping some. The sample holds 200,000 to 300,000 clones, roughly 80% seen once. Sequencing input: peripheral blood. The receptor set was obtained from a woman between 18 and 29 years old with acute or convalescent COVID-19.

The J gene is TRBJ1-2, the V gene TRBV4-3; D possibly corresponds to TRBD1 (6 bases). The V and J ends lost 3 bases and 7 bases respectively, with 21 bases between them. The CDR3 sequence is 16 residues long. The V gene's germline CDR1 is LGHNA and CDR2 YSLEER. CDR3 residues: CASSHGLGGQWGGYTF. The CDR3, as DNA: TGCGCCAGCAGCCACGGGTTGGGGGGGCAGTGGGGTGGCTACACCTTC.

The sample holds one count of this clone. The genes are TRBV4-3 and TRBJ2-7; 11 bases are shared with TRBD2. This CDR3 is 17 amino acids long. V lost 0 bases to trimming and J lost 4 bases; unmatched junction nucleotides: 8. The germline V gene has CDR1 LGHNA and CDR2 YSLEER. The CDR3 region is CASSQEDRLAGSYEQYF. Written as DNA, the CDR3 is TGCGCCAGCAGCCAAGAGGACAGACTAGCGGGATCATACGAGCAGTACTTC.

In the case of this clone: The identical CDR3 is also encoded by other nucleotide sequences in the sample. The chain joins TRBV19 to TRBJ2-1, with TRBD2 matching 8 bases. With V trimmed by 6 bases and J by 3 bases, 4 bases remained unmatched. CDR1 is LNHDA and CDR2 is SQIVND in the germline V gene (reference sequence). The CDR3 covers 14 residues. The CDR3 is CASSSGGDYNEQFF. In DNA form, the CDR3 reads TGTGCCAGTAGCAGCGGGGGAGACTACAATGAGCAGTTCTTC.

This chain uses TRBV3-1 (or the pseudogene TRBV3-2) with TRBJ1-3, with D hard to call. The CDR3 spans 16 residues. Trimming stripped 3 bases from V and 0 bases from J, with 12 bases between. Germline CDR1 reads LGHDT; CDR2 reads YNNKEL (reference sequence). This CDR3 reads CASSQPLDYSGNTIYF. CDR3 sequence (DNA): TGTGCCAGCAGCCAGCCCCTAGACTACTCTGGAAACACCATATATTTT.

The V gene is TRBV19, the J gene TRBJ2-6; 7 bases fit TRBD1. Per the germline V gene, CDR1 is LNHDA and CDR2 is SQIVND (reference sequence). Trimming removed 0 bases from V and 0 bases from J; junction bases left unmatched: 5. The length of the CDR3 is 18 residues. CDR3 residues: CASSIEGGYSSGANVLTF. The DNA for the CDR3 is TGTGCCAGTAGTATAGAAGGGGGCTATAGCTCTGGGGCCAACGTCCTGACTTTC.

There are a few counts of this clone. J is TRBJ2-7 and V is TRBV5-4; 8 bases are shared with TRBD2. The germline CDR1 and CDR2 sequences are SGHNT and YYREEE (reference sequence). Trimming took 4 bases from V and 2 from J; bases not matched to a gene: 8. The CDR3 is 15 residues long. The CDR3 loop is CASSASSGQTYEQYF. The CDR3 bases are TGTGCCAGCAGCGCCTCTAGCGGGCAAACCTACGAGCAGTACTTC.

The chain carries TRBV21-1 and TRBJ2-2; the table's TRBD1 call for D was not verified on the DNA. TRBV21-1 is shown as a pseudogene. CDR3 length: 18 residues. This CDR3 is CASSRRSEGAMDTGELFF. CDR3 in DNA: TGTGCCAGCAGCCGCCGCTCGGAGGGGGCAATGGATACCGGGGAGCTGTTTTTT.

In DNA, the CDR3 is TGCACCAGCAGACAGGGCTTGCAGTACAATGAGCAGTTCTTC. Its protein product is CTSRQGLQYNEQFF. The chain carries TRBV1 and TRBJ2-1; TRBD1 reflects the table's D call only, with no check against the DNA. TRBV1 is annotated as a pseudogene. This CDR3 region has 14 residues.

The genes are TRBV30 and TRBJ1-2; 7 bases agree with TRBD1. CDR1 is GTSNPN and CDR2 is SVGIG in the germline V gene (reference sequence). Germline trimming cut 4 bases from V and 6 bases from J; bases unmatched to any gene: 5. The CDR3 loop spans 12 amino acids. The DNA for the CDR3 is TGTGCCTGGACCCCTCAGGGGGATGGCTACACCTTC. This encodes CAWTPQGDGYTF.

V usage is TRBV5-5 and J usage is TRBJ2-7, with TRBD2 matching 14 bases. V dropped 0 bases and J dropped 2; count of bases not matched to a gene: 1. Germline-derived CDR1 and CDR2 are SGHKS and YYEKEE (reference sequence). This CDR3 has 16 amino acids. CDR3 DNA: TGTGCCAGCAGCTTGGGGGGACTAGCGGGAGCCTACGAGCAGTACTTC. Amino acids: CASSLGGLAGAYEQYF. Full variable domain (outside the CDR3, taken from reference TRBV5-5 and TRBJ2-7): DAGVTQSPTHLIKTRGQQVTLRCSPISGHKSVSWYQQVLGQGPQFIFQYYEKEERGRGNFPDRFSARQFPNYSSELNVNALLLGDSALYLCASSLGGLAGAYEQYFGPGTRLTVT.

The V and J genes are TRBV5-1 and TRBJ1-2, with D perhaps TRBD1 (5 bases). The CDR3 spans 13 residues. Between the trimmed V and J ends, which lost 0 bases and 8 bases, there was a span of 11 bases. CDR1 and CDR2 (germline): SGHRS, YFSETQ. CDR3 sequence reads: CASSLAGWGGYTF. CDR3 DNA: TGCGCCAGCAGCTTGGCAGGGTGGGGCGGCTACACCTTC.

The genes are TRBV11-3 and TRBJ2-7; D perhaps matches TRBD2 (6 bases). Germline CDR1 reads SGHNT; CDR2 reads YENEEA. With 4 bases removed from V and 0 bases from J, the gap between germline ends came to 13 bases. CDR3 length equals 15 residues. The CDR3 protein is CASSSGGSVSYEQYF. CDR3 DNA: TGTGCCAGCAGCTCCGGGGGTTCCGTCTCCTACGAGCAGTACTTC.

This chain joins TRBV28 and TRBJ1-6; 9 bases agree with TRBD1. Germline CDR1 is MDHEN and CDR2 is SYDVKM. J was trimmed by 7 bases and V by 2 bases; bases with no gene match: 0. The CDR3 totals 14 residues. The DNA for the CDR3 is TGTGCCAGCAGTTTAGGGACAGGGAATTCACCCCTCCACTTT. This sequence encodes CASSLGTGNSPLHF. Combining the CDR3 with reference TRBV28 and TRBJ1-6 gives the whole variable domain DVKVTQSSRYLVKRTGEKVFLECVQDMDHENMFWYRQDPGLGLRLIYFSYDVKMKEKGDIPEGYSVSREKKERFSLILESASTNQTSMYLCASSLGTGNSPLHFGNGTRLTVT.

The chain couples TRBV30 to TRBJ2-7; the D is unclear. Germline V gives CDR1 GTSNPN, CDR2 SVGIG (reference sequence). Trimming pared 2 bases from V and 3 bases from J, leaving 8 bases between. CDR3 length: 12 residues. This CDR3 is CAWSYGSYEQYF. The CDR3 bases are TGTGCCTGGAGTTATGGCAGCTACGAGCAGTACTTC.

The chain links TRBV6-1 to TRBJ2-2; D not certain. From germline, CDR1 is MNHNS and CDR2 SASEGT. The CDR3 is 15 residues long. Trimming cost V 3 bases and J 2 bases, with 10 bases left between them. In nucleotides, the CDR3 is TGTGCCAGCAGTGACCTGGCCCCCAACACCGGGGAGCTGTTTTTT. This gives the protein CASSDLAPNTGELFF.

The J gene is TRBJ2-1, the V gene TRBV30; weak D call: TRBD1 (6 bases). Germline V gives CDR1 GTSNPN, CDR2 SVGIG (reference sequence). V lost 6 bases to trimming and J lost 9 bases, with 21 bases between them. CDR3 length equals 14 residues. The CDR3 sequence is CACGRDTTAAEQFF. DNA of the CDR3: TGTGCCTGCGGCCGGGACACGACGGCCGCTGAGCAGTTCTTC.

V gene TRBV19 combines with J gene TRBJ1-5, with D perhaps matching TRBD1 (5 bases). Germline V CDR1 and CDR2: LNHDA, SQIVND (reference sequence). V lost 8 bases and J lost 5, with 16 bases in between. This CDR3 contains 14 residues. The CDR3 DNA reads TGTGCCAGTGGGGCCCCACCGGGCGATCAGCCCCAGCATTTT. This sequence encodes CASGAPPGDQPQHF.

V is TRBV5-1 and J is TRBJ2-3; TRBD2 is a possible D gene (6 bases). CDR3 length: 15 residues. Germline CDR1 and CDR2: SGHRS and YFSETQ. The V end was cut by 2 bases, the J end by 0 bases, with 10 bases between. The CDR3 region is CASSLWGRSTDTQYF. CDR3 nucleotides: TGCGCCAGCAGCTTATGGGGGAGGAGCACAGATACGCAGTATTTT.

The rearrangement links TRBV14 to TRBJ2-2; a possible D gene is TRBD2 (6 bases). V lost 4 bases, J lost 5 bases, and 20 bases lay in between. Germline V gene sequence: CDR1 SGHDN, CDR2 FVKESK. This CDR3 spans 17 amino acids. DNA for the CDR3: TGTGCCAGCAGCCCGATTTTGGCGGGGATCGCGACCGGGGAGCTGTTTTTT. This translates into CASSPILAGIATGELFF.

In this sample, this clone turned up a few times. The CDR3 sequence: CASSGGGAASGNTIYF. The CDR3 coding sequence is TGTGCCAGCTCAGGCGGAGGGGCGGCCTCTGGAAACACCATATATTTT. V is TRBV18 and J is TRBJ1-3, with TRBD1 as a possible D gene (5 bases). This CDR3 has 16 amino acids. CDR1 is KGHSH and CDR2 is LQKENI in the germline V gene. V lost 5 bases and J 0 bases, leaving 14 bases between the germline ends.

This chain uses TRBV5-1 with TRBJ2-5; D unclear. Germline CDR1 reads SGHRS; CDR2 reads YFSETQ. The V end was cut by 0 bases, the J end by 1 base, with 7 bases between. The CDR3 extends over 14 amino acids. CDR3 region: CASSLVMSQETQYF. CDR3 DNA: TGCGCCAGCAGCTTGGTGATGAGCCAAGAGACCCAGTACTTC.

The chain has TRBV5-1 and TRBJ2-7; weak D call: TRBD2 (11 bases). The CDR3 totals 15 residues. Germline values: CDR1 SGHRS, CDR2 YFSETQ. The V and J ends lost 0 bases and 12 bases respectively, with 22 bases between them. CDR3 nucleotides: TGCGCCAGCAGCTTGGACGACAGGGGGCTAGCGGGAGGGTACTTC. Residues: CASSLDDRGLAGGYF. Together with reference TRBV5-1 and TRBJ2-7, the CDR3 gives the full variable domain: KAGVTQTPRYLIKTRGQQVTLSCSPISGHRSVSWYQQTPGQGLQFLFEYFSETQRNKGNFPGRFSGRQFSNSRSEMNVSTLELGDSALYLCASSLDDRGLAGGYFGPGTRLTVT.

This clone was recorded a few times. The CDR3 DNA reads as TGTGCCAGCAGTTTACGCGGGACAGGGGTCTCGTATAGCAATCAGCCCCAGCATTTT. The encoded protein is CASSLRGTGVSYSNQPQHF. V is TRBV27 and J is TRBJ1-5; 10 bases map to TRBD1. This CDR3 spans 19 amino acids. Germline trimming cut 2 bases from V and 0 bases from J; bases unmatched to any gene: 10. The V gene's germline CDR1 is MNHEY and CDR2 SMNVEV (reference sequence).

The genes are TRBV5-4 and TRBJ1-6; 11 bases align to TRBD1. Germline CDR1 reads SGHNT; CDR2 reads YYREEE (reference sequence). After removal of 2 bases from V and 7 bases from J, the junction contained 5 bases not matched to a gene. The CDR3 consists of 16 residues. CDR3 sequence reads: CASSFGQGARNSPLHF. The DNA of the CDR3 is TGTGCCAGCAGCTTCGGACAGGGGGCTAGGAATTCACCCCTCCACTTT.

This clone has only one observation. The chain combines TRBV2 with TRBJ1-4, with 9 bases fitting TRBD1. Losses at the gene ends were 9 bases for V and 2 bases for J; bases not matched to a gene: 1. The CDR3 sequence is 13 residues long. CDR1 and CDR2 (germline): SNHLY, FYNNEI. CDR3 coding DNA: TGTGCCAGACAGGGGGCGACTAATGAAAAACTGTTTTTT. Translating it yields CARQGATNEKLFF.

This rearrangement joins TRBV5-5 to TRBJ1-2; D is possibly TRBD1 (6 bases). This CDR3 has 13 residues. Germline CDR1 SGHKS, CDR2 YYEKEE (reference sequence). With 4 bases removed from V and 8 bases from J, the gap between germline ends came to 15 bases. In DNA, the CDR3 is TGTGCCAGCAGCCCCAGGGGACCGCCGGGCTACACCTTC. This encodes CASSPRGPPGYTF.

This sequence joins TRBV24-1 and TRBJ2-1, with TRBD2 identical over 7 bases. CDR1 KGHDR and CDR2 SFDVKD come from the germline V gene. There are 15 residues in the CDR3. After removal of 2 bases from V and 9 bases from J, the junction contained 9 bases not matched to a gene. The CDR3 protein is CATSDSRRGGTEQFF. Written as DNA, the CDR3 is TGTGCCACCAGTGATTCCCGACGCGGGGGAACTGAGCAGTTCTTC.

The gene calls are TRBV12-3 or TRBV12-4 and TRBJ2-1; no clear D gene. The CDR3 consists of 12 residues. V was clipped by 6 bases and J by 9 bases, with 12 bases between them. CDR3 sequence (DNA): TGTGCCAGCAGCTCAAGCTACCCTGAGCAGTTCTTC. Translation: CASSSSYPEQFF.

The chain couples TRBV30 to TRBJ2-1; TRBD2 matches at 11 bases. Trimming at V came to 4 bases and at J to 4 bases, leaving 6 bases not matched to a gene. Per the germline V gene, CDR1 is GTSNPN and CDR2 is SVGIG (reference sequence). The CDR3 runs 15 residues. In DNA form, the CDR3 reads TGTGCCTGGACTCCCGGGACTAGCGGTTACAATGAGCAGTTCTTC. It encodes CAWTPGTSGYNEQFF.